Below, one TCR beta chain is given with its context. The data were taken from a study of T-cell reconstitution after alpha-beta-depleted transplantation in children. Germline CDR1 reads DFQATT; CDR2 reads SNEGSKA (reference sequence). V dropped 5 bases and J dropped 8; count of bases not matched to a gene: 5. The CDR3 contains 13 residues. The library targeted TCRbeta and was prepared with unique molecular identifiers. TCRdb recomputed calls from the PCR reads with MiXCR, one row per CDR3 protein. The profile shows over 400,000 distinct CDR3 sequences, around an eighth of them singletons. This specimen was PBMCs from the stem cell graft donor, taken from the stem cell graft. The chain combines TRBV20-1 with TRBJ1-4; 10 bases map to TRBD1. The clonotype comes from a human donor who donated a stem cell graft to a child with combined immunodeficiency. Written as DNA, the CDR3 is TGCAGTGCTCAGACAGGGGGCGACGAAAAACTGTTTTTT. This translates into CSAQTGGDEKLFF.